The present T cell receptor (beta chain) was sequenced within a study of CD8 T cells in Susac syndrome. The T cells that were sequenced for TCR beta were CD8+ and CD4+ cells from blood. Recently defined diagnostic criteria for definite or probable disease were fulfilled by Susac syndrome patients. Points on this clonotype: The antigen is unknown.

Random hexamers primed reverse transcription of about 0.45 to 1 ug RNA. Across 54 Vbeta and 13 Jbeta, TCR beta CDR3 was amplified with immunoSEQ multiplex PCR. TCRdb itself ran the immunoSEQ multiplex PCR reads through MiXCR, one entry per CDR3 protein. Among around 180,000 distinct CDR3 sequences listed, approximately 94% were seen once. Study-wide results and limits: The number of individuals included in the study's TCR sequencing and HLA analysis was acknowledged as relatively small.

Sequences were obtained from CD4+ T cells from PBMCs. The source is a human donor with Susac syndrome.

The CDR3 reads CASSQAGRETQYF. Written as DNA, the CDR3 is TGTGCCAGCAGCCAGGCAGGTAGAGAGACCCAGTACTTC. V is TRBV9 and J is TRBJ2-5, with D uncertain. Between the trimmed V and J ends, which lost 4 bases and 4 bases, there was a span of 11 bases. Germline CDR1 is SGDLS and CDR2 is YYNGEE. The CDR3 spans 13 residues. Full variable domain (missing parts from reference TRBV9 and TRBJ2-5): DSGVTQTPKHLITATGQRVTLRCSPRSGDLSVYWYQQSLDQGLQFLIQYYNGEERAKGNILERFSAQQFPDLHSELNLSSLELGDSALYFCASSQAGRETQYFGPGTRLLVL.